A single sample gave rise to the 14 T cell receptor beta chains below, sequenced in a study of blood T cell repertoires in COVID-19. Repertoires were generated with immunoSEQ multiplex PCR, while TCRdb's copy carries only in-frame clones and drops some. This sample carries about 360,000 clones, roughly 86% of them seen once, and the ten largest clones take roughly 2%. Sequenced material: PBMCs or T cells enriched from blood (not recorded which). Source of these receptors: a man aged 35 to 55 in a cohort exposed to, infected with or recovered from COVID-19 (not recorded which).

The gene calls are TRBV11-3 and TRBJ2-1, with TRBD2 matching 10 bases. CDR3 length equals 16 residues. Per the germline V gene, CDR1 is SGHNT and CDR2 is YENEEA. After removal of 5 bases from V and 7 bases from J, the junction contained 11 bases not matched to a gene. CDR3 sequence: CASSSGAGLAPNEQFF. The CDR3 region has the DNA TGTGCCAGCAGCAGCGGCGCGGGACTAGCGCCAAATGAGCAGTTCTTC.

The rearrangement uses TRBV21-1 and TRBJ2-1; the table names TRBD2, a call not compared with the DNA. TRBV21-1 is labeled a pseudogene. This CDR3 has 18 residues. The CDR3 DNA reads TGTGCCAGCAGCAAAGCCTCGAAGGTCGAGGGTTCTGACAATGAGCAGTTCTTC. It is translated as CASSKASKVEGSDNEQFF.

The V gene is TRBV11-2, the J gene TRBJ1-1; D is possibly TRBD1 (5 bases). In germline, CDR1 is SGHAT, CDR2 FQNNGV. The CDR3 length is 17 residues. The germline V and J ends were trimmed by 5 bases and 1 base, with 20 bases remaining between them. For the CDR3, the DNA is TGTGCCAGCAGCCAACACTCTCGGGCAGGGTCGAACACTGAAGCTTTCTTT. Residues: CASSQHSRAGSNTEAFF.

This chain uses TRBV5-6 with TRBJ1-1; 7 nucleotides agree with TRBD1. The V segment lost 5 bases and the J segment 6 bases; nucleotides outside the gene matches: 1. Germline lookup yields CDR1 SGHDT and CDR2 YYEEEE. This CDR3 has 11 amino acids. The CDR3 region is CASSQGAEAFF. As DNA, the CDR3 is TGTGCCAGCAGTCAGGGGGCTGAAGCTTTCTTT.

This chain uses TRBV29-1 with TRBJ2-1, with D perhaps matching TRBD2 (5 bases). V shed 7 bases and J shed 5 bases, with 18 bases lying between them. The CDR3 consists of 14 residues. Looked up from germline, CDR1 is SQVTM and CDR2 is ANQGSEA. The chain's CDR3 is CSALTRGANNEQFF. The CDR3 nucleotides read TGCAGCGCTCTTACACGGGGAGCAAACAATGAGCAGTTCTTC.

The chain couples TRBV5-1 to TRBJ1-4, with D maybe TRBD1 (6 bases). V gave up 6 bases and J gave up 4 bases, with 19 bases separating them. Germline V gene data show CDR1 as SGHRS and CDR2 as YFSETQ. The CDR3 has 16 amino acids. The CDR3 bases are TGCGCCAGCAATTCAGGGGCGCACAACCTTAATGAAAAACTGTTTTTT. Its translation is CASNSGAHNLNEKLFF.

The chain recombines TRBV5-1 with TRBJ1-1; D might be TRBD1 (5 bases). Germline loops: CDR1 SGHRS, CDR2 YFSETQ. The germline V and J ends were trimmed by 3 bases and 1 base, with 7 bases remaining between them. This CDR3 has 13 amino acids. The CDR3 is CASSYTGNTEAFF. The DNA for the CDR3 is TGCGCCAGCAGCTACACAGGGAACACTGAAGCTTTCTTT.

The rearrangement joins TRBV5-1 to TRBJ2-1, with D unresolved. Trimming pared 2 bases from V and 0 bases from J, leaving 9 bases between. This CDR3 region has 15 residues. Germline lookup yields CDR1 SGHRS and CDR2 YFSETQ. The CDR3 protein is CASSFGGRSYNEQFF. Here the CDR3 DNA reads TGCGCCAGCAGCTTTGGCGGCCGCTCCTACAATGAGCAGTTCTTC.

The J gene is TRBJ2-7, the V gene TRBV7-2; TRBD2 is a possible D gene (6 bases). V gave up 1 base and J gave up 4 bases, with 14 bases separating them. There are 15 residues in the CDR3. Looked up from germline, CDR1 is SGHTA and CDR2 is FQGNSA. CDR3 DNA: TGTGCCAGCAGCTTAGGTGGCGGGGAAACGTACGAGCAGTACTTC. Its protein is CASSLGGGETYEQYF.

The chain combines TRBV4-1 with TRBJ2-7; tentative D call: TRBD1 (5 bases). The CDR3 is 15 residues long. Germline loops: CDR1 MGHRA, CDR2 YSYEKL. The V and J ends lost 0 bases and 10 bases respectively, with 19 bases between them. CDR3 DNA sequence: TGCGCCAGCAGCCAAGAGTTGGGGCGGCCGTGGTCCCAGTACTTC. Translating it yields CASSQELGRPWSQYF.

The chain couples TRBV18 to TRBJ1-1; D not certain. The CDR3 runs 15 residues. V was trimmed by 0 bases and J by 3 bases, leaving 11 bases between them. CDR1 and CDR2 (germline): KGHSH, LQKENI. CDR3 nucleotide sequence: TGTGCCAGCTCACCACCGTGGAGTGAGGACACTGAAGCTTTCTTT. Encoded protein: CASSPPWSEDTEAFF.

This sequence joins TRBV3-1 (or the pseudogene TRBV3-2) and TRBJ2-2, with D possibly TRBD1 on 5 matching bases. Trimming removed 10 bases from V and 3 bases from J, with 15 bases in between. The germline V gene encodes CDR1 LGHDT and CDR2 YNNKEL (reference sequence). This CDR3 region has 14 residues. CDR3 protein: CATQGTAHTGELFF. The CDR3 DNA reads as TGTGCCACCCAGGGAACGGCCCACACCGGGGAGCTGTTTTTT.

The chain recombines TRBV5-1 with TRBJ1-6; 9 bases are shared with TRBD1. Trimming removed 4 bases from V and 10 bases from J; junction bases left unmatched: 9. The CDR3 contains 15 residues. The germline CDR1 and CDR2 sequences are SGHRS and YFSETQ. CDR3 DNA sequence: TGCGCCAGCAGCGGGACAGGGCGAGTCAAGTCACCCCTCCACTTT. Residues: CASSGTGRVKSPLHF.

The chain links TRBV14 to TRBJ1-1; D is unclear. This CDR3 is 12 amino acids long. Per germline, CDR1 SGHDN and CDR2 FVKESK. The ends were cut back, 4 bases at V and 5 bases at J, with 8 bases in the middle. The CDR3 protein is CASSPRLTEAFF. The DNA for the CDR3 is TGTGCCAGCAGCCCCAGGTTAACTGAAGCTTTCTTT. Full variable domain (outside the CDR3, taken from reference TRBV14 and TRBJ1-1): EAGVTQFPSHSVIEKGQTVTLRCDPISGHDNLYWYRRVMGKEIKFLLHFVKESKQDESGMPNNRFLAERTGGTYSTLKVQPAELEDSGVYFCASSPRLTEAFFGQGTRLTVV.